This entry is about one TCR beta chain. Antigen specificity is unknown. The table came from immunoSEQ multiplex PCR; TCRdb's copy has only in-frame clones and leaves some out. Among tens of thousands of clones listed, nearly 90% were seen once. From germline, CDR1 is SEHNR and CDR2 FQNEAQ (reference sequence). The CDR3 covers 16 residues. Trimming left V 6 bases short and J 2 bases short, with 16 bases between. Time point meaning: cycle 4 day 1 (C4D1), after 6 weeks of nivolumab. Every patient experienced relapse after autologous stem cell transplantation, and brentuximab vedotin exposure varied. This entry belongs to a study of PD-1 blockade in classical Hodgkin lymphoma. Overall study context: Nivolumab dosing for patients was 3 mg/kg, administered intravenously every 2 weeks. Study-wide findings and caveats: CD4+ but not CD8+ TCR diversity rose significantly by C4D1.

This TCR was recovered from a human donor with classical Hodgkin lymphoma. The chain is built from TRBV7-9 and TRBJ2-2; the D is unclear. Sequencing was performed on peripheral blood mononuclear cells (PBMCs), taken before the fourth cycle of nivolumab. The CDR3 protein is CASSSPVDFNTGELFF. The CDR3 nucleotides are TGTGCCAGCAGTTCGCCAGTCGACTTCAACACCGGGGAGCTGTTTTTT.